Listed below are T cell receptor beta chains from one sample, sequenced in a study of CD8 T cells in Susac syndrome. TCRdb independently ran MiXCR on the immunoSEQ multiplex PCR reads; one entry per CDR3 protein. Of tens of thousands of distinct CDR3 sequences in the sample, about 92% are singletons; the top ten hold roughly 0.5%. Source material: CD8+ T cells from PBMCs. The receptors stem from a human donor with multiple sclerosis. CDR3s leave out the opening cysteine and the closing phenylalanine or tryptophan. The order of the fields is V gene, clone size, CDR3 length, CDR3 protein. Expanded clones get a size class; other rows say once, few or many, or leave the size out.

TRBV7-2,NA,13,ASSLGYGGDQPQH
TRBV29-1,NA,11,SVDDGVNTEAF
TRBV12-3/TRBV12-4,NA,11,ASSYRPNSPLH
TRBV7-8,NA,13,ASSSQGSKGLEQF
TRBV30,NA,9,SGETYNEQF
TRBV5-6,NA,13,ASSLANKRGAEQY
TRBV9,once,14,ASSAPLPANTGELF
TRBV6-5,NA,13,ASSQRQGWNTEAF
TRBV25-1,few,13,ASSEPGADFYEQY
TRBV20-1,once,11,SAQDLTNYGYT
TRBV27,once,12,ASSDGTGPEKLF
TRBV6-2/TRBV6-3,NA,10,ASSYLHTEAF
TRBV7-9,NA,10,ASSLGGLEQY
TRBV19,NA,11,ASSIEGAKTQY
TRBV3-1,NA,14,ASSQDPLLVSYEQY
TRBV4-3,NA,13,ASSQDLAGSTEAF
TRBV12-3/TRBV12-4,NA,14,ASRPPYAGNTGELF
TRBV4-1,NA,16,ASSQDLWEQQNTGELF
TRBV5-1,NA,10,ASSLGNYGYT
TRBV6-2/TRBV6-3,once,12,ASSSRRGIGEAF
TRBV4-1,NA,15,ASSQSSPTGTYYEQY
TRBV30,NA,13,AWRGQGWGNQPQH
TRBV5-6,once,13,ASWGRRESSYEQY
TRBV12-5,NA,15,ASGLTLQGPGDSPLH
TRBV7-9,NA,14,ASTLILGPTNEKLF